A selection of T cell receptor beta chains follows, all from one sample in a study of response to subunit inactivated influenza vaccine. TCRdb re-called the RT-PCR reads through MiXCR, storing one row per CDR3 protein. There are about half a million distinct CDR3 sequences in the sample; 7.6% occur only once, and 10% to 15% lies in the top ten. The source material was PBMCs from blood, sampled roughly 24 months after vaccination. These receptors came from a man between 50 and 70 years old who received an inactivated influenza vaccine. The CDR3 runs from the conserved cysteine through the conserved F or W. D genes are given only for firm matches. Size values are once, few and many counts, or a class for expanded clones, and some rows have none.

CASSVERNIQYF TGTGCCAGCAGTGTAGAGAGGAACATTCAGTACTTC TRBV2 NA NA TRBJ2-4
CASSLGTGATQYF TGTGCCAGCAGCCTCGGGACCGGGGCGACCCAGTACTTC TRBV6-6 NA NA TRBJ2-5
CASSMTGRIGNQPQHF TGTGCCAGCTCTATGACAGGGAGGATCGGCAATCAGCCCCAGCATTTT TRBV18 TRBD1 few TRBJ1-5
CASSPPGGRGAYEQYF TGTGCCAGCAGCCCCCCCGGGGGGAGAGGGGCCTACGAGCAGTACTTC TRBV5-5 TRBD2 many TRBJ2-7
CASTLGGGSTGELFF TGTGCCAGCACCCTAGGGGGGGGGTCCACCGGGGAGCTGTTTTTT TRBV9 NA few TRBJ2-2
CASSQVDGATEAFF TGTGCCAGCAGCCAGGTAGACGGGGCCACTGAAGCTTTCTTT TRBV3-1 NA few TRBJ1-1
CASSLPPGQKNEQFF TGTGCCAGCTCTCTACCTCCGGGACAGAAGAATGAGCAGTTCTTC TRBV16 TRBD1 many TRBJ2-1
CASSQESQGLRAKNIQYF TGCGCCAGCAGCCAAGAATCGCAGGGACTAAGGGCCAAAAACATTCAGTACTTC TRBV4-1 TRBD2 few TRBJ2-4
CASSTKSSNQPQHF TGTGCCAGCAGCACTAAATCTAGCAATCAGCCCCAGCATTTT TRBV27 NA many TRBJ1-5
CASSWGGLADTYEQYF TGTGCCAGCAGTTGGGGTGGACTAGCGGACACCTACGAGCAGTACTTC TRBV28 TRBD2 NA TRBJ2-7
CASSLYSGGTEAFF TGTGCCAGCAGCTTATATTCCGGGGGCACTGAAGCTTTCTTT TRBV7-2 NA NA TRBJ1-1
CASSRAHLAEMGHEQYF TGTGCCAGCAGTCGGGCCCACTTAGCGGAGATGGGACACGAGCAGTACTTC TRBV12-3/TRBV12-4 NA few TRBJ2-7
CASSYPFGTQYF TGTGCCAGCAGTTACCCGTTCGGTACGCAGTATTTT TRBV6-2/TRBV6-3 NA few TRBJ2-3
CASRLTGTTNEKLFF TGTGCCAGCAGACTAACCGGAACAACTAATGAAAAACTGTTTTTT TRBV2 NA few TRBJ1-4
CASSLAVGGSWVEQYF TGTGCCAGCAGCTTAGCAGTGGGGGGGTCTTGGGTCGAGCAGTACTTC TRBV7-6 TRBD2 NA TRBJ2-7
CASSEGQPYGYTF TGTGCCAGCAGTGAGGGTCAGCCCTATGGCTACACCTTC TRBV25-1 NA many TRBJ1-2
CASRRRGAYSGNTIYF TGTGCCAGCCGCCGGCGAGGGGCGTACTCTGGAAACACCATATATTTT TRBV6-1 NA many TRBJ1-3
CASSSGLAVETQYF TGCGCCAGCAGCTCCGGACTAGCGGTGGAGACCCAGTACTTC TRBV5-1 TRBD2 many TRBJ2-5
CSVGGQGKAFF TGCAGCGTTGGTGGACAGGGTAAAGCTTTCTTT TRBV29-1 TRBD1 many TRBJ1-1
CASSRIGWSSYNEQFF TGTGCCAGCAGTCGGATCGGCTGGAGCTCCTACAATGAGCAGTTCTTC TRBV27 NA few TRBJ2-1
CASSRIQGGNQPQHF TGTGCCAGCTCACGCATCCAGGGAGGCAATCAGCCCCAGCATTTT TRBV18 NA few TRBJ1-5
CASSTPDRGLGTQYF TGTGCCAGCAGTACCCCGGACAGGGGACTTGGGACCCAGTACTTC TRBV12-3/TRBV12-4 TRBD1 NA TRBJ2-5
CASSSTSVVGTDTQYF TGTGCCAGCAGTAGTACTAGTGTTGTGGGCACAGATACGCAGTATTTT TRBV28 NA many TRBJ2-3
CSAHQVLNTEAFF TGCAGTGCGCACCAAGTACTGAACACTGAAGCTTTCTTT TRBV20-1 NA few TRBJ1-1